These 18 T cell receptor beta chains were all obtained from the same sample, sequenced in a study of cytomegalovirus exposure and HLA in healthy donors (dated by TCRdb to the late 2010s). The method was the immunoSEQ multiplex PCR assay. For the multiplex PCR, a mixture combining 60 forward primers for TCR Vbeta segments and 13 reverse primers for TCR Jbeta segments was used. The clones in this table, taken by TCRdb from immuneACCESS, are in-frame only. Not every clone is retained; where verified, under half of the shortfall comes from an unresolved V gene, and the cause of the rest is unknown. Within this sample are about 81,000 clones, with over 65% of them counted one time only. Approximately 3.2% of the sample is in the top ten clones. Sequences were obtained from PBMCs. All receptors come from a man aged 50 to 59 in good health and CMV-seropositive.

The CDR3 DNA follows: TGTGCCAGTAGTATTATAGCAGACAGAAACTATGGCTACACCTTC. Encoded protein: CASSIIADRNYGYTF. The gene calls are TRBV19 and TRBJ1-2, with a tentative D call TRBD1 (5 bases). The CDR3 is 15 amino acids. Trimming cost V 3 bases and J 2 bases, with 13 bases left between them. Germline V gene lookup returns CDR1 LNHDA and CDR2 SQIVND (reference sequence).

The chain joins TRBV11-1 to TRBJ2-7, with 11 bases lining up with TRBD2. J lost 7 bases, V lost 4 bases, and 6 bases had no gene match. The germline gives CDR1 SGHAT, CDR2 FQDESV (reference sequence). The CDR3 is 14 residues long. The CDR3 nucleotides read TGTGCCAGCAGCTCGCCGGGACTAGCGGTTGAGCAGTACTTC. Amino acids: CASSSPGLAVEQYF.

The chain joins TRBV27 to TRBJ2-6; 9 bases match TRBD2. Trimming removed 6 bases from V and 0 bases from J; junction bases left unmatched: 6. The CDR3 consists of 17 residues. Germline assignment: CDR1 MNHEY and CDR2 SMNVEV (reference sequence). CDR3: CASRLAGVDSGANVLTF. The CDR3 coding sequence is TGTGCCAGCAGATTAGCGGGAGTAGACTCTGGGGCCAACGTCCTGACTTTC.

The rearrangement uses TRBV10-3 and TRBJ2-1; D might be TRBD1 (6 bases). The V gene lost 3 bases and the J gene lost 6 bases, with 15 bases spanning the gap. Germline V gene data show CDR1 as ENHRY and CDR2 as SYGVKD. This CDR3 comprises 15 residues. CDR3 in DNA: TGTGCCATCAGTGAAGGGGGATACGAAGGCAATGAGCAGTTCTTC. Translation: CAISEGGYEGNEQFF.

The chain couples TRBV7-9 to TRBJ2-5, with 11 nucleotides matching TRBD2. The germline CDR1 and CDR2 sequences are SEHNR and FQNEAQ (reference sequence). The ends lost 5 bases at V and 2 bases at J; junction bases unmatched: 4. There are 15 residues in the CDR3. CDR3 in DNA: TGTGCCAGCAGCAGACTAGCGGGATGGCAAGAGACCCAGTACTTC. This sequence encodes CASSRLAGWQETQYF.

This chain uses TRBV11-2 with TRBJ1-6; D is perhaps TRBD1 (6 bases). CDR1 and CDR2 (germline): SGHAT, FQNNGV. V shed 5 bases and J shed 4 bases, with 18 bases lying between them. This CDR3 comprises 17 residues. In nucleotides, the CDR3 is TGTGCCAGCAGCCCCCGGGACAACGACGATTATAATTCACCCCTCCACTTT. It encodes CASSPRDNDDYNSPLHF.

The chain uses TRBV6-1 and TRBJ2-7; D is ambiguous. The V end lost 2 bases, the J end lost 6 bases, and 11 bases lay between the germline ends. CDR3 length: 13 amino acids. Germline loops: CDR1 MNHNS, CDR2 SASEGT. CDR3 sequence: CASSESRSGEQYF. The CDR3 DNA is TGTGCCAGCAGTGAATCCCGCTCGGGCGAGCAGTACTTC.

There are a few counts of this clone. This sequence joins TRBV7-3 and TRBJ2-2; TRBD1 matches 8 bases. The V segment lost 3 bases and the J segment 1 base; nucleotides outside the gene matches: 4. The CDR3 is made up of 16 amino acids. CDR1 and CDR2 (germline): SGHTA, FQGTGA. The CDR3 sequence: CASSLLGQGNTGELFF. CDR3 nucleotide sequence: TGTGCCAGCAGCTTGCTAGGACAGGGGAACACCGGGGAGCTGTTTTTT. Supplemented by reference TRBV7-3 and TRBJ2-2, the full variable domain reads GAGVSQTPSNKVTEKGKYVELRCDPISGHTALYWYRQSLGQGPEFLIYFQGTGAADDSGLPNDRFFAVRPEGSVSTLKIQRTERGDSAVYLCASSLLGQGNTGELFFGEGSRLTVL.

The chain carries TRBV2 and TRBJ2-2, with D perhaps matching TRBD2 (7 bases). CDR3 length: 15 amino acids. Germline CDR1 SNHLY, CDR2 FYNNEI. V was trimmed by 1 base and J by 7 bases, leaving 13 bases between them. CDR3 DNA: TGTGCCAGCAGTGAAGGACCGGGGGGCCGCGGGGAGCTGTTTTTT. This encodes CASSEGPGGRGELFF. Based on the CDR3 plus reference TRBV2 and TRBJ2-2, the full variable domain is EPEVTQTPSHQVTQMGQEVILRCVPISNHLYFYWYRQILGQKVEFLVSFYNNEISEKSEIFDDQFSVERPDGSNFTLKIRSTKLEDSAMYFCASSEGPGGRGELFFGEGSRLTVL.

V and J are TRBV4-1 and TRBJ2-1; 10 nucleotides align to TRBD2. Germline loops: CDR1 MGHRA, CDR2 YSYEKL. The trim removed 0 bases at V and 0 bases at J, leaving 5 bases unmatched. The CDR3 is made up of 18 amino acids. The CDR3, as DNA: TGCGCCAGCAGCCAAGATCGGACTAGCGGTCCCTCCTACAATGAGCAGTTCTTC. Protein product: CASSQDRTSGPSYNEQFF.

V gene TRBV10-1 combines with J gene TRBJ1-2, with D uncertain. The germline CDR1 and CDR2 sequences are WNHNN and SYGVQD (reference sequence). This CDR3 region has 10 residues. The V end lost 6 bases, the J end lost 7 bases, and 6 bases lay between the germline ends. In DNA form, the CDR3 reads TGCGCCAGCAGGGCCGCTGGCTACACCTTC. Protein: CASRAAGYTF.

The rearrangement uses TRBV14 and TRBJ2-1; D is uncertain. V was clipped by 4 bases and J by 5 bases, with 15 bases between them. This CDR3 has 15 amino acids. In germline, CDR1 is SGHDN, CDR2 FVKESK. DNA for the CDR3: TGTGCCAGCAGCCCCTTGATTTTAGCTAACAATGAGCAGTTCTTC. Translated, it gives CASSPLILANNEQFF.

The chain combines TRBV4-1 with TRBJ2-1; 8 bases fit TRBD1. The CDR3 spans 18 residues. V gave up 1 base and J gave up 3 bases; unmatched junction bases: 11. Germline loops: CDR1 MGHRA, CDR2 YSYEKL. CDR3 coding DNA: TGCGCCAGCAGCCAAGTAAAAGCGGGTACAGGGGGCTACAATGAGCAGTTCTTC. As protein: CASSQVKAGTGGYNEQFF.

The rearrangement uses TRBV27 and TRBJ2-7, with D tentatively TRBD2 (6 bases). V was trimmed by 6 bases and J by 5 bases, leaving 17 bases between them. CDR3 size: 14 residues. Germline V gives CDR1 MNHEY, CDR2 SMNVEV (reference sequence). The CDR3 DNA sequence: TGTGCCAGCAGAACGGGGGACGCGATCGACGAGCAGTACTTC. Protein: CASRTGDAIDEQYF.

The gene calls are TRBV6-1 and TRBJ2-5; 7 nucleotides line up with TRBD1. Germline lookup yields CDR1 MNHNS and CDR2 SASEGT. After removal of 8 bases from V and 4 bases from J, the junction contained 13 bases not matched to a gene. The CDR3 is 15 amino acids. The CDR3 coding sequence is TGTGCCAGCCGACTATACCCTGCAGGGGGAGAGACCCAGTACTTC. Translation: CASRLYPAGGETQYF.

The DNA of the CDR3 is TGTGCCAGCAGCCAAGAAGGCGGGGATAGGAGTGGCTACACCTTC. This encodes CASSQEGGDRSGYTF. J is TRBJ1-2 and V is TRBV4-2; D is ambiguous. The V and J ends lost 0 bases and 7 bases respectively, with 15 bases between them. The germline gives CDR1 LGHNA, CDR2 YNFKEQ. The CDR3 is 15 residues long.

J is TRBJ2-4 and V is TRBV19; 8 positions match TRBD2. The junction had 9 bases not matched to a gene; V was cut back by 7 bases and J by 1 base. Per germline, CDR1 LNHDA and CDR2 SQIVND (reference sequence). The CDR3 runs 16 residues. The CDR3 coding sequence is TGTGCCAGTACCCGGACAGCGGGAGTGGCCAAAAACATTCAGTACTTC. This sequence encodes CASTRTAGVAKNIQYF.

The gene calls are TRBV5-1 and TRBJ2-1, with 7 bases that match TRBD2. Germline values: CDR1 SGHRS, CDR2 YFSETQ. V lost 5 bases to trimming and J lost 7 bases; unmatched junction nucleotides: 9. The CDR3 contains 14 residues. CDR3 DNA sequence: TGCGCCAGCAGTGAGGGCGGGAGAGTTAATGAGCAGTTCTTC. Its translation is CASSEGGRVNEQFF.